This TCR beta chain was documented in a study of human T cells and chemical hapten exposure. Study-wide background: Patients, predominantly female, presented with alopecia areata, totalis or universalis.

This sample's time point: pre-sensitization, week 0. Treatment denoted: therapeutic diphenylcyclopropenone sensitization with weekly scalp DPC. Patches went on only after blood had been drawn each time. This clonotype was detected ten times or more. A single record per CDR3 protein comes from TCRdb applying MiXCR to the RACE reads. This sample has more than 250,000 distinct CDR3 sequences, with about 9.4% found just once. There are 14 residues in the CDR3. Looked up from germline, CDR1 is SQVTM and CDR2 is ANQGSEA. Trimming stripped 4 bases from V and 2 bases from J, with 11 bases between. This TCR was sampled from a middle-aged woman with alopecia areata. Some clones in this sample may be carry-over from other donors' samples. The V call is TRBV29-1, the J call TRBJ2-2; TRBD2 might be the D (6 bases). The sequencing here drew on whole blood, taken in connection with sensitization to the hapten diphenylcyclopropenone (DPC). CDR3 coding DNA: TGCAGCGTTGGTTTAGCGGCAAACACCGGGGAGCTGTTTTTT. It translates to CSVGLAANTGELFF.